Here is one T cell receptor (beta chain) with its context. Based on its abundance in the sample, this clonotype is medium-sized (0.01 to 0.1%). Its cognate antigen has yet to be identified. No per-base quality is available; no much larger clone lies one base away. The data derive from a study of T cell repertoires in aging, cancer and after chemotherapy (dated by TCRdb to the late 2010s). In terms of the full investigation: Six donor age groups were covered, ranging from 30 or younger up to 70 or older, and each group contained at least three individuals. Healthy donor control TCR repertoires were recorded over several months to years and showed clear clonal overlap across re-sampling. The study profiled peripheral blood TCR beta repertoires from healthy donors and cancer patients to examine immunoaging and T cell reconstitution after chemotherapy. Alongside approximately 95 healthy donors serving as a reference group, the cohort included some 220 cancer patients, of whom some 94 had hematological cancers and approximately 120 had solid cancers. In total, the full dataset held several million TCR reads. What the work shows at the level of the full study, not this receptor alone: Significantly lower blood TCR diversity and higher clonality were observed in untreated patients with hematological or solid cancers than in age-matched healthy donors. According to the authors, the repertoire data do not permit conclusions about immunological memory after chemotherapy. In both cancer cohorts, median generation probability rose over the chemotherapy interval, which suggests that the repertoire was reconstituted through rebound thymic output. In healthy donors, the decline in TCR diversity with age was mainly explained by loss of richness, whereas in cancer patients loss of evenness was also found to contribute.

Rearranged TRB sequences spanning V, D and J segments were amplified by multiplex touch-down PCR using a mixed TRB-A/B primer pool. Illumina adapters and sample indices were attached to the amplicons in two consecutive PCR reactions using Phusion HS II polymerase. The amplicons were purified from gel with the NucleoSpin Gel and PCR Clean-up kit and then assessed with Qubit and an Agilent 2100 Bioanalyzer. Sequencing of libraries was carried out on an Illumina MiSeq in 600-cycle, single-indexed, paired-end runs. Processing in the source paper ran as follows. Processing of the TRB sequences was carried out with MiXCR versions 2.12 and 3.0.5. Each unique CDR3 nucleotide sequence counted as one clone, and only productive sequences with at least two reads were retained. The repertoire metrics were Shannon diversity, evenness, clonality (defined as one minus evenness), and alpha-parameterized diversity profiles covering alpha 0 to 5. The IGoR algorithm was used to compute generation probabilities of clones in paired pre- and post-chemotherapy samples. Using fastp at Q25 and MiXCR, TCRdb reprocessed the public reads and kept productive beta chains. All rows with the same CDR3 protein become a single entry with the most common DNA and genes. TCRdb's processing, not the authors', yielded these V and J calls. Here the sample has under 5,000 distinct CDR3 sequences; 25% to 35% occur a single time. The top ten clonotypes cover 45% of the sample.

Genomic DNA extracted from peripheral blood, rather than sorted cells or RNA, was used as the source for amplification of TCR beta rearrangements. V and J lose 2 bases and 10 bases, and a span of 12 bases separates them. The CDR3 goes from the cysteine to the phenylalanine over 13 residues. CDR3 DNA is the only sequence kept; it has 39 bases, read in frame from the first base. In the germline V gene (reference sequence), CDR1 corresponds to MNHEY and CDR2 to SMNVEV. The receptor was derived from a human donor in good health. This receptor chain uses TRBV27 and TRBJ2-1; the D segment cannot be called with confidence. The sequencing sample was made of blood. The bases are TGTGCCAGCAGTTTAGGCCAAACCGCAGAGCAGTTCTTC. Translated, it reads CASSLGQTAEQFF.